This TCR beta chain was documented in a study of T cell clonotyping in hematopoietic cell transplantation. The CDR3 sequence is 13 residues long. From germline, CDR1 is PRHDT and CDR2 FYEKMQ (reference sequence). Trimming removed 5 bases from V and 3 bases from J; junction bases left unmatched: 2. Method: immunoSEQ multiplex PCR; TCRdb's copy keeps in-frame clones and lacks some. Of some 13,000 clones listed, roughly 88% are singletons. Time point reported: recipient sample about 28 days before transplant, after cytoreduction. The sequence was collected from a man between 60 and 75 years old with acute myeloid leukemia. Some clones in this sample may be carry-over from other donors' samples. Sequenced here: peripheral blood mononuclear cells, sampled before stem cell transplant. The chain has TRBV13 and TRBJ2-7; 9 nucleotides align to TRBD1. CDR3 loop: CASSRGQGYEQYF. Here the CDR3 DNA reads TGTGCCAGCAGCAGGGGACAGGGCTACGAGCAGTACTTC. Complete variable domain (other parts from reference TRBV13 and TRBJ2-7): AAGVIQSPRHLIKEKRETATLKCYPIPRHDTVYWYQQGPGQDPQFLISFYEKMQSDKGSIPDRFSAQQFSDYHSELNMSSLELGDSALYFCASSRGQGYEQYFGPGTRLTVT.